This TCR beta chain was captured in a study of T cells generated in artificial thymic organoids. Between the trimmed V and J ends, which lost 4 bases and 3 bases, there was a span of 22 bases. The CDR3 sequence is 17 residues long. Germline CDR1 reads MGHRA; CDR2 reads YSYEKL. General study points: Thymic and blood naive CD8 cells had diversity comparable to organoid-derived ones.

This clonotype occurred many times. Antigen specificity is unknown. Separate semi-nested PCRs amplified TCRalpha and TCRbeta libraries using constant-region reverse primers in TRAC or TRBC. MiXCR, run by TCRdb on the 5' RACE reads, gives a single entry per CDR3 protein. Altogether around 9,300 distinct CDR3 sequences are present, 15% to 20% being singletons, with the ten largest covering more than 1.4%. FACS isolated CD3+TCRαβ+CD8 single positive T cells before RNA extraction. The chain employs TRBV4-1 and TRBJ2-7; D possibly corresponds to TRBD2 (5 bases). The sequencing input was naive CD8+ T cells from the thymus. The subset here: CD3+TCRalphabeta+CD8SP T cells; for blood, CD45RO-CCR7+ naive CD8+ T cells. This clonotype was obtained from a human donor who gave cord blood stem cells for thymic organoid culture, a cardiac surgery patient who gave postnatal thymus, or a blood donor (not recorded which). The CDR3 sequence is CASSRKLSGFDVYEQYF. The CDR3 nucleotides are TGCGCCAGCAGCCGGAAATTAAGCGGATTTGATGTCTACGAGCAGTACTTC.